This TCR beta chain originates from a study of blood T cell repertoires in COVID-19. Turning to the study itself: PBMCs, B-cell-depleted T cells, or T cells provided the cDNA or gDNA that made up the material.

Here immunoSEQ multiplex PCR was the method, and the copy in TCRdb shows in-frame clones only, minus some. Of around 260,000 clones listed, around 84% are singletons. The V gene's germline CDR1 is LGHNA and CDR2 YSLEER. This CDR3 has 14 residues. Trimming left V 0 bases short and J 8 bases short, with 11 bases between. The cohort comprised adults aged 18 to 89 years residing in approximately 22 US areas. Clinical histories supplied by participants themselves formed the basis of cohort assignment. This clone showed up just once. Sequencing was done on a sample of PBMCs or T cells enriched from blood (not recorded which). The receptor was isolated from a man in his thirties or forties with acute COVID-19. The chain couples TRBV4-3 to TRBJ2-1, with D unresolved. CDR3 in DNA: TGCGCCAGCAGCCAAGACCCTAGTTTGGATGAGCAGTTCTTC. It translates to CASSQDPSLDEQFF.